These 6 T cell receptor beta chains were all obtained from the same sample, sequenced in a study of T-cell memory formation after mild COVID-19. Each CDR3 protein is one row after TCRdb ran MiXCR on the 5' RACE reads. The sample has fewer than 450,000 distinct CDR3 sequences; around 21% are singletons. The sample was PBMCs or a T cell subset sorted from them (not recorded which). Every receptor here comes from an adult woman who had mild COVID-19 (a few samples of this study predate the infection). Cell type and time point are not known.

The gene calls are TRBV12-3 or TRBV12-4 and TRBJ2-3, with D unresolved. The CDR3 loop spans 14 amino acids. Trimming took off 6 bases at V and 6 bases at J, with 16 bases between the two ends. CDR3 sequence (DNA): TGTGCCAGCAGCGTGTCCTATACTGGGGATACGCAGTATTTT. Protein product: CASSVSYTGDTQYF.

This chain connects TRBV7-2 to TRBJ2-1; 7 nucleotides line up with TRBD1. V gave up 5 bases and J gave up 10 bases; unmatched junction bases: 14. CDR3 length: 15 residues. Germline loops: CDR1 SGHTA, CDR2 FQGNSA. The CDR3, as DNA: TGTGCCAGCAGCCCCTGTCTGGACAGGACAGGAGAGCAGTTCTTC. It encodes CASSPCLDRTGEQFF.

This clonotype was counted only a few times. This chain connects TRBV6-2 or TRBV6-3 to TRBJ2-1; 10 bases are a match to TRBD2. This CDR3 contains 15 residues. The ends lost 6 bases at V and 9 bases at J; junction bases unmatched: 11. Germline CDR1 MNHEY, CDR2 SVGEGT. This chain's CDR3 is CASRHGLAETGEQFF. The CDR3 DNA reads TGTGCCAGCAGGCACGGACTAGCGGAAACGGGTGAGCAGTTCTTC.

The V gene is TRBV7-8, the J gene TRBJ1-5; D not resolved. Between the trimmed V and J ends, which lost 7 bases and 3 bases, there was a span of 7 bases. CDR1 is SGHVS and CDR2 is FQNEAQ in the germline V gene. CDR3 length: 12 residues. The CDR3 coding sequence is TGTGCCAGCATCCCGCACAATCAGCCCCAGCATTTT. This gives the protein CASIPHNQPQHF.

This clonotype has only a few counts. The CDR3 DNA reads TGTGCCAGCAGCCCTCGGGAGTTTTGGGAGCAGTACTTC. It specifies CASSPREFWEQYF. The chain has TRBV7-9 and TRBJ2-7, with a weak D call TRBD2 (6 bases). Looked up from germline, CDR1 is SEHNR and CDR2 is FQNEAQ (reference sequence). This CDR3 contains 13 residues. V gave up 5 bases and J gave up 7 bases, with 15 bases separating them.

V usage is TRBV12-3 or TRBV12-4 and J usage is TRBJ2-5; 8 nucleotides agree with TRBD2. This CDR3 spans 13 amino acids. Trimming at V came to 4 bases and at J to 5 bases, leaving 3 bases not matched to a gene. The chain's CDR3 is CASSWTSFETQYF. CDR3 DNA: TGTGCCAGCAGTTGGACTAGCTTTGAGACCCAGTACTTC.